These 24 T cell receptor beta chains share one sample of origin, sequenced in a study of blood T cells in healthy people across ages. Then a second PCR, running about 6 to 11 cycles, was carried out with a sample-barcoded 5' primer and a J-beta primer mix. TCRdb independently ran MiXCR on the 5' RACE reads; one entry per CDR3 protein. This table has fewer than 950,000 distinct CDR3 sequences, under 40% appearing once. The sequenced material came from blood. These receptors were obtained from a man between 18 and 29 years old in good health.

The V gene is TRBV12-3 or TRBV12-4, the J gene TRBJ2-3, with 10 bases fitting TRBD1. With V trimmed by 2 bases and J by 4 bases, 18 bases remained unmatched. The length of the CDR3 is 20 residues. The CDR3 bases are TGTGCCAGCAGTTTACGACAGGGGGCGTCTTTTTGGGGAAGCGCAGATACGCAGTATTTT. Amino acid sequence: CASSLRQGASFWGSADTQYF.

On this clonotype: A read error may be the cause here, since a much bigger clone is one base away. The DNA for the CDR3 is TGCAGCGTTGATCGGGGCAGGGGAACTCAAGAGACCCAGTACTTC. As protein: CSVDRGRGTQETQYF. The chain couples TRBV29-1 to TRBJ2-5; tentative D call: TRBD1 (6 bases). The length of the CDR3 is 15 residues. V lost 3 bases, J lost 2 bases, and 16 bases lay in between. Germline V CDR1 and CDR2: SQVTM, ANQGSEA.

This clonotype has only a few counts. V usage is TRBV9 and J usage is TRBJ2-3; 7 bases are a match to TRBD2. This CDR3 has 14 residues. The junction had 8 bases not matched to a gene; V was cut back by 7 bases and J by 3 bases. Germline V gene sequence: CDR1 SGDLS, CDR2 YYNGEE. The CDR3 sequence: CASGRAGGTDTQYF. The CDR3 region has the DNA TGTGCCAGCGGTCGGGCCGGGGGGACAGATACGCAGTATTTT.

This clonotype turned up a few times. V usage is TRBV24-1 and J usage is TRBJ1-2; 9 positions match TRBD1. The CDR3 is made up of 15 amino acids. The germline V gene encodes CDR1 KGHDR and CDR2 SFDVKD. V shed 3 bases, J shed 2 bases, and the junction held 3 bases outside the gene matches. CDR3: CATSDAGTGNYGYTF. CDR3 DNA sequence: TGTGCCACCAGTGATGCCGGGACAGGGAACTATGGCTACACCTTC.

J is TRBJ1-1 and V is TRBV2; perhaps TRBD1 as D (5 bases). Deletions cut 0 bases from V and 5 bases from J, with 13 bases between. The CDR3 is 15 residues long. Germline CDR1 and CDR2: SNHLY and FYNNEI. CDR3 loop: CASSEARGTRTEAFF. Written as DNA, the CDR3 is TGTGCCAGCAGTGAAGCGCGGGGGACTAGGACTGAAGCTTTCTTT.

The chain combines TRBV4-3 with TRBJ1-2; the match to TRBD1 covers 7 bases. V lost 0 bases, J lost 4 bases, and 14 bases stayed unmatched. Germline CDR1 reads LGHNA; CDR2 reads YSLEER. The CDR3 loop spans 18 amino acids. CDR3 bases: TGCGCCAGCAGCCAAGAGTTGGGAAGGACAGGTATACCCTATGGCTACACCTTC. Translation gives CASSQELGRTGIPYGYTF.

This clonotype was counted once. The rearrangement links TRBV20-1 to TRBJ1-6; 8 nucleotides match TRBD1. Looked up from germline, CDR1 is DFQATT and CDR2 is SNEGSKA (reference sequence). J was trimmed by 7 bases and V by 3 bases; bases with no gene match: 11. This CDR3 has 16 amino acids. CDR3 sequence: CSASYPNRGRNSPLHF. For the CDR3, the DNA is TGCAGTGCTAGCTACCCTAACAGGGGGAGAAATTCACCCCTCCACTTT.

The CDR3 DNA is TGTGCCAGCAGTTTTAATGAGGAACTGTTTTTT. This sequence encodes CASSFNEELFF. This chain connects TRBV12-3 or TRBV12-4 to TRBJ1-4; D gene uncertain. CDR3 length: 11 residues. V was pared by 3 bases and J by 12 bases, with 8 bases between.

The chain employs TRBV4-3 and TRBJ2-3; TRBD1 aligns across 8 bases. J gave up 4 bases and V 0 bases, and 9 bases lay outside the gene matches. The CDR3 loop spans 17 amino acids. Per the germline V gene, CDR1 is LGHNA and CDR2 is YSLEER. CDR3 DNA sequence: TGCGCCAGCAGCCAAGAAGGTTACGCAGGGGGCGCAGATACGCAGTATTTT. It specifies CASSQEGYAGGADTQYF.

The V gene is TRBV29-1, the J gene TRBJ1-1; no clear D. CDR1 is SQVTM, CDR2 ANQGSEA, per germline. Deletions cut 4 bases from V and 1 base from J, with 16 bases between. The CDR3 length is 15 residues. The CDR3 here is CSVGSNTAGNTEAFF. CDR3 nucleotides: TGCAGCGTTGGAAGTAACACCGCAGGGAACACTGAAGCTTTCTTT.

The sample holds a few counts of this clonotype. This chain connects TRBV20-1 to TRBJ2-5; 7 bases fit TRBD2. V was pared by 3 bases and J by 11 bases, with 9 bases of the junction left unmatched. The CDR3 consists of 12 residues. Germline V CDR1 and CDR2: DFQATT, SNEGSKA (reference sequence). In DNA form, the CDR3 reads TGCAGTGCTAGCGGGAGGAACAATGAGCAGTACTTC. Encoded protein: CSASGRNNEQYF.

On this clonotype: One end of the junction fails to match germline, which may point to a read error. The rearrangement links TRBV10-3 to TRBJ2-5; 9 positions agree with TRBD1. Germline CDR1 and CDR2: ENHRY and SYGVKD. This CDR3 contains 14 residues. CDR3: CAVRRDRDYNEQYF. CDR3 coding DNA: TGTGCCGTCAGGAGGGACAGGGACTACAATGAGCAGTACTTC.

This clonotype was detected a few times. The chain joins TRBV11-2 to TRBJ2-7, with D unclear. CDR1 is SGHAT, CDR2 FQNNGV, per germline. V was trimmed by 1 base and J by 4 bases, leaving 17 bases between them. This CDR3 has 16 residues. The CDR3 sequence is CASSLGRSARKYEQYF. As DNA, the CDR3 is TGTGCCAGCAGCTTAGGACGGTCAGCCAGAAAATACGAGCAGTACTTC. The variable domain in full, completed from reference TRBV11-2 and TRBJ2-7, reads EAGVAQSPRYKIIEKRQSVAFWCNPISGHATLYWYQQILGQGPKLLIQFQNNGVVDDSQLPKDRFSAERLKGVDSTLKIQPAKLEDSAVYLCASSLGRSARKYEQYFGPGTRLTVT.

Turning to this clonotype: A clone one base away is much larger, so this may be a read error. This sequence joins TRBV28 and TRBJ2-5; D tentatively fits TRBD1 or TRBD2 (5 bases each). The J call is uncertain, as TRBJ2-1 better fits the DNA end. The CDR3 covers 15 residues. The V gene's germline CDR1 is MDHEN and CDR2 SYDVKM. The CDR3 nucleotides are TGTGCCAGCAGTAACCCCGGGACGTTCCAAGAGACCCAGTTCTTC. This sequence encodes CASSNPGTFQETQFF.

The chain combines TRBV20-1 with TRBJ2-2; D might be TRBD2 (5 bases). This CDR3 is 15 amino acids long. Germline CDR1 is DFQATT and CDR2 is SNEGSKA (reference sequence). Trimming left V 2 bases short and J 6 bases short, with 16 bases between. In nucleotides, the CDR3 is TGCAGTGCTAGACGGGGTGGTACCTCATCCGGGGAGCTGTTTTTT. Its translation: CSARRGGTSSGELFF.

The rearrangement joins TRBV29-1 to TRBJ2-1, with 9 bases lining up with TRBD1. Germline CDR1 SQVTM, CDR2 ANQGSEA. The CDR3 has 16 amino acids. Trimming at V came to 7 bases and at J to 9 bases, leaving 19 bases not matched to a gene. CDR3 coding DNA: TGCAGCGGACAGGGGGTCTGGGACCATAAAACCCGTGAGCAGTTCTTC. Its protein is CSGQGVWDHKTREQFF.

CDR3 in amino acids: CAWSDSTEAFF. CDR3 nucleotides: TGTGCCTGGAGCGACTCCACTGAAGCTTTCTTT. The chain couples TRBV30 to TRBJ1-1; no firm D call. CDR3 length equals 11 residues. V was pared by 3 bases and J by 4 bases, with 6 bases between. The germline V gene encodes CDR1 GTSNPN and CDR2 SVGIG (reference sequence).

Regarding this clonotype: A read error is possible here, since a much larger clone lies one base away. This chain uses TRBV20-1 with TRBJ1-1; 9 bases agree with TRBD1. V dropped 5 bases and J dropped 0; count of bases not matched to a gene: 7. The germline gives CDR1 DFQATT, CDR2 SNEGSKA (reference sequence). This CDR3 comprises 15 residues. The chain's CDR3 is CSARQGVSVNTEAFF. The CDR3 nucleotides are TGCAGTGCTCGACAGGGGGTTTCGGTGAACACTGAAGCTTTCTTT.

The genes are TRBV18 and TRBJ1-1, with D hard to call. Deletions cut 0 bases from V and 3 bases from J, with 26 bases between. Germline CDR1 KGHSH, CDR2 LQKENI. The CDR3 spans 20 residues. CDR3 DNA: TGTGCCAGCTCACCACCGGCGGGCCGGGTGTGGGTTAGTACGCACACTGAAGCTTTCTTT. Translated, it gives CASSPPAGRVWVSTHTEAFF.

To note about this clonotype: A read error may be the cause here, since a much bigger clone is one base away. The chain uses TRBV5-1 and TRBJ2-7; 7 bases fit TRBD1. From germline, CDR1 is SGHRS and CDR2 YFSETQ. Germline trimming cut 4 bases from V and 3 bases from J; bases unmatched to any gene: 7. The CDR3 is made up of 14 amino acids. As DNA, the CDR3 is TGCGCCAGCAGCGCCCGGGACAGCTTCTACGAGCAGTACTTC. It translates to CASSARDSFYEQYF.

This clonotype was found a few times. The rearrangement uses TRBV12-3 or TRBV12-4 and TRBJ1-5; 7 bases map to TRBD1. The CDR3 runs 14 residues. V shed 8 bases, J shed 6 bases, and the junction held 10 bases outside the gene matches. The CDR3: CASRMGQGGQPQHF. The CDR3 nucleotides are TGTGCCAGCCGAATGGGGCAGGGGGGTCAGCCCCAGCATTTT.

The V and J genes are TRBV28 and TRBJ1-1; D may be TRBD1 (6 bases). The CDR3 loop spans 15 amino acids. CDR1 is MDHEN, CDR2 SYDVKM, per germline. With 6 bases removed from V and 1 base from J, the gap between germline ends came to 15 bases. The CDR3 DNA reads TGTGCCAGCAGAATCCAGGGGAAGCAGAACACTGAAGCTTTCTTT. The encoded protein is CASRIQGKQNTEAFF.

This clonotype was detected only a few times. The chain is built from TRBV27 and TRBJ2-1; possibly TRBD1 or TRBD2 for D (5 bases each). Trimming left V 5 bases short and J 2 bases short, with 10 bases between. The V gene's germline CDR1 is MNHEY and CDR2 SMNVEV (reference sequence). The CDR3 covers 14 residues. The CDR3 is CASSARGPYNEQFF. The CDR3 nucleotides are TGTGCCAGCAGTGCTAGGGGACCCTACAATGAGCAGTTCTTC.

This clonotype turned up a few times. This sequence joins TRBV12-3 or TRBV12-4 and TRBJ1-2; D is unresolved. CDR3 length: 12 amino acids. Deletions cut 3 bases from V and 8 bases from J, with 10 bases between. The CDR3 is CASSFWNRGYTF. The CDR3 nucleotides read TGTGCCAGCAGTTTTTGGAATCGGGGCTACACCTTC.